What follows describes a single T cell receptor (beta chain). The data derive from a study of blood T cell repertoires in COVID-19. Study as a whole: Sources were T cells, B-cell-depleted T cells, or PBMCs; the material itself was cDNA or gDNA.

This CDR3 contains 15 residues. The V gene lost 3 bases and the J gene lost 2 bases, with 10 bases spanning the gap. CDR1 is MDHEN, CDR2 SYDVKM, per germline. As originally analysed: Nucleated cell number was recorded as an estimate derived from reference gene primer amplification. Profiling relied on immunoSEQ multiplex PCR, and the TCRdb table lists in-frame clones only, not all of them. The DNA gave D and trimming, while V, J and clone size come from that table. The table includes around 190,000 clones, around 90% detected once. The sample comprised PBMCs or T cells enriched from blood (not recorded which). This clonotype was sampled from a woman between 18 and 29 years old who had recovered from COVID-19. The gene calls are TRBV28 and TRBJ1-4, with D perhaps TRBD1 (5 bases). CDR3 sequence (DNA): TGTGCCAGCAGTTTCGGGGGGGGTACTAATGAAAAACTGTTTTTT. It yields the protein CASSFGGGTNEKLFF.